The source of this T cell receptor (beta chain) is a study of T cells in Graves' hyperthyroidism and ophthalmopathy. Remarks on this clonotype: The antigen is undetermined.

Trimming took off 1 base at V and 2 bases at J, with 10 bases between the two ends. Looked up from germline, CDR1 is MNHNS and CDR2 is SASEGT. The length of the CDR3 is 15 residues. From RNA transcripts, TCR beta CDR3 regions were amplified. The HTBI primer set served for first-round RT-PCR of the TCR CDR3. TCRdb re-derived calls from the multiplex PCR reads in MiXCR, one entry per CDR3 protein. The sample has 530,000 or so distinct CDR3 sequences; roughly 15% are singletons. The authors obtained PBMCs from around 10 ml of fresh peripheral blood. General observations from the study: Most thyroid clonotypes expanded above 0.001 were also detected in blood.

The sequence came from a woman younger than 35 with Graves' ophthalmopathy. The chain employs TRBV6-1 and TRBJ2-3; D gene uncertain. Material: blood. The CDR3: CASSEGLGPTDTQYF. DNA of the CDR3: TGTGCCAGCAGTGAAGGTCTGGGCCCCACAGATACGCAGTATTTT.